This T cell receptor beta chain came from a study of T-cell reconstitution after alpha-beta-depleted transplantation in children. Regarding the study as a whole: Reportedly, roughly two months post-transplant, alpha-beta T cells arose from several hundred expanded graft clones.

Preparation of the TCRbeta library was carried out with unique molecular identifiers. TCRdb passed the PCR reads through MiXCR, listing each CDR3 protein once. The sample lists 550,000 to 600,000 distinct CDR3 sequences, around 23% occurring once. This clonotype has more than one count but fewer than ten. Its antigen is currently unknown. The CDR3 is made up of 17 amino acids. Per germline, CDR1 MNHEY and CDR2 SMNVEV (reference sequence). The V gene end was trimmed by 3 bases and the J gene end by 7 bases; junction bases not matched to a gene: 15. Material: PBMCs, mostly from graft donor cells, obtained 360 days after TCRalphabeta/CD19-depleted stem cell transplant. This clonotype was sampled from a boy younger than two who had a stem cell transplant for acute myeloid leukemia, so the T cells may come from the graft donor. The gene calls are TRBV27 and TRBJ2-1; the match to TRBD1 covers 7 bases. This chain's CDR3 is CASSFRRTGTARNEQFF. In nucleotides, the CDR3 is TGTGCCAGCAGTTTTAGGCGGACAGGTACGGCGAGAAATGAGCAGTTCTTC.